These 18 T cell receptor beta chains share one sample of origin, sequenced in a study of T-cell reconstitution after alpha-beta-depleted transplantation in children (dated by TCRdb to the mid-2010s). Receptors were amplified or captured by PCR. Sequenced on an Illumina HiSeq 2500. To normalize quantification of the TCRbeta repertoire, the TCR libraries were built with molecular barcoding that relied on unique molecular identifiers. TCRdb redid the processing of the public reads, applying fastp at Q25 and MiXCR, and retained in-frame beta chains. Identical CDR3 proteins give one entry, which carries the most common genes and DNA. Counted in this sample were fewer than 450,000 distinct CDR3 sequences; about 17% of them appeared once. The ten largest clones take up about 41% of the sample. Taken with the paper, the label for treatment or condition translates to: allogeneic hematopoietic cell transplantation with graft depleted of TCRalphabeta T cells and CD19 B cells.

Sequences were derived from PBMCs, mostly from graft donor cells, sampled 360 days after TCRalphabeta/CD19-depleted stem cell transplant. Receptor source: a male patient aged 2 to 9 who had a stem cell transplant for acute lymphoblastic leukemia, so the T cells may come from the graft donor.

In this sample, this clonotype turned up a few times. This sequence joins TRBV3-1 and TRBJ2-7; no clear D gene. Germline V gene sequence: CDR1 LGHDT, CDR2 YNNKEL (reference sequence). Trimming removed 1 base from V and 2 bases from J, with 3 bases in between. The CDR3 runs to 12 residues. The CDR3 protein is CASSQVPYEQYF. In nucleotides, the CDR3 is TGTGCCAGCAGCCAAGTCCCCTACGAGCAGTACTTC.

The chain carries TRBV6-2 or TRBV6-3 and TRBJ2-4, with 8 bases matching TRBD2. The V segment lost 0 bases and the J segment 0 bases; nucleotides outside the gene matches: 10. Germline loops: CDR1 MNHEY, CDR2 SVGEGT. This CDR3 contains 19 residues. The CDR3 loop is CASSYSREAVMEAKNIQYF. CDR3 sequence (DNA): TGTGCCAGCAGTTACTCGCGGGAGGCAGTAATGGAAGCCAAAAACATTCAGTACTTC.

In its sample, this clonotype was seen many times. The chain couples TRBV20-1 to TRBJ2-1; 8 bases are shared with TRBD2. This CDR3 spans 19 amino acids. J gave up 4 bases and V 2 bases, and 19 bases lay outside the gene matches. Germline assignment: CDR1 DFQATT and CDR2 SNEGSKA (reference sequence). The CDR3 DNA reads TGCAGTGCTAGACGAGGAGGACTAGCTGACCCTGATTTTTACAATGAGCAGTTCTTC. Its translation is CSARRGGLADPDFYNEQFF.

Only a few counts were recorded for this clonotype. The V and J genes are TRBV29-1 and TRBJ1-2; D is perhaps TRBD1 (5 bases). Trimming pared 3 bases from V and 8 bases from J, leaving 7 bases between. This CDR3 contains 10 residues. Germline-derived CDR1 and CDR2 are SQVTM and ANQGSEA. For the CDR3, the DNA is TGCAGCGTTGATGGGGCGGGCTACACCTTC. It yields the protein CSVDGAGYTF.

This clonotype appeared a few times. The rearrangement joins TRBV12-3 or TRBV12-4 to TRBJ2-1, with TRBD2 matching 10 bases. This CDR3 spans 16 amino acids. The J segment lost 4 bases and the V segment lost 3 bases, leaving 6 bases of the junction unmatched. In DNA, the CDR3 is TGTGCCAGCAGTTTTCTCGGACTAGCGGCTTACAATGAGCAGTTCTTC. As protein: CASSFLGLAAYNEQFF.

The chain recombines TRBV4-1 with TRBJ2-7, with D hard to call. The V end was cut by 0 bases, the J end by 5 bases, with 5 bases between. This CDR3 comprises 12 residues. Germline CDR1 is MGHRA and CDR2 is YSYEKL. CDR3 protein: CASSQDNDEQYF. CDR3 DNA sequence: TGCGCCAGCAGCCAAGATAACGACGAGCAGTACTTC.

This clonotype was counted ten times or more. The genes are TRBV28 and TRBJ1-3; unclear D gene. The V gene lost 6 bases and the J gene lost 7 bases, with 28 bases spanning the gap. The CDR3 consists of 18 residues. Per the germline V gene, CDR1 is MDHEN and CDR2 is SYDVKM. The CDR3: CASSPSGGPILNGNTIYF. For the CDR3, the DNA is TGTGCCAGCAGCCCGTCGGGCGGGCCCATATTAAACGGGAACACCATATATTTT.

This clonotype has more than one count but fewer than ten. The CDR3 loop is CATSEQTRDRGTGELFF. CDR3 sequence (DNA): TGTGCCACCAGTGAACAGACACGGGACAGGGGAACCGGGGAGCTGTTTTTT. The rearrangement links TRBV24-1 to TRBJ2-2; TRBD1 matches at 10 bases. V shed 4 bases, J shed 5 bases, and the junction held 9 bases outside the gene matches. Germline lookup yields CDR1 KGHDR and CDR2 SFDVKD. This CDR3 has 17 residues.

The chain is built from TRBV3-1 and TRBJ2-2, with TRBD2 matching over 11 bases. CDR3 length equals 19 residues. Trimming took 4 bases from V and 5 from J; bases not matched to a gene: 15. The germline V gene encodes CDR1 LGHDT and CDR2 YNNKEL (reference sequence). In DNA form, the CDR3 reads TGTGCCAGCAGCCTCACCGTTACTAGCGGGAGTGTAAAAACCGGGGAGCTGTTTTTT. Protein sequence: CASSLTVTSGSVKTGELFF.

CDR3 nucleotides: TGTGCCAGCAGTTTAGCGGGAGGGGCGGGGGAGACCCAGTACTTC. This gives the protein CASSLAGGAGETQYF. This chain connects TRBV12-3 or TRBV12-4 to TRBJ2-5; TRBD2 matches at 7 bases. The V and J ends lost 0 bases and 5 bases, in that order; junction bases with no gene match: 6. CDR3 length equals 15 residues.

The genes are TRBV20-1 and TRBJ2-5; D is undetermined. The CDR3 runs to 10 residues. The germline CDR1 and CDR2 sequences are DFQATT and SNEGSKA (reference sequence). Trimming removed 3 bases from V and 6 bases from J, with 5 bases in between. CDR3 residues: CSASRQTQYF. CDR3 bases: TGCAGTGCTAGTAGGCAGACCCAGTACTTC.

This clonotype has a handful of counts. This chain uses TRBV15 with TRBJ2-2; the D call may be TRBD1 or TRBD2 (5 bases each). Per germline, CDR1 LNHNV and CDR2 YYDKDF (reference sequence). The V and J ends lost 7 bases and 6 bases respectively, with 15 bases between them. The length of the CDR3 is 14 residues. This CDR3 is CATMGVKGPGELFF. The DNA for the CDR3 is TGTGCCACCATGGGAGTTAAGGGGCCCGGGGAGCTGTTTTTT.

This clonotype occurred a few times. The CDR3 DNA reads TGTGCCAGCGGGACTGGGAGCTCCTACAATGAGCAGTTCTTC. Encoded protein: CASGTGSSYNEQFF. V gene TRBV9 combines with J gene TRBJ2-1, with a weak D call TRBD2 (6 bases). V was clipped by 7 bases and J by 0 bases, with 11 bases between them. The CDR3 is made up of 14 amino acids. The germline V gene has CDR1 SGDLS and CDR2 YYNGEE.

This clonotype has just a few counts. The chain carries TRBV29-1 and TRBJ1-2; TRBD1 matches at 7 bases. Germline lookup yields CDR1 SQVTM and CDR2 ANQGSEA. Unmatched junction bases numbered 16, after V lost 3 bases and J lost 6 bases. This CDR3 has 16 residues. CDR3 sequence: CSVDIPRTGNSDGYTF. CDR3 in DNA: TGCAGCGTTGACATCCCTCGGACAGGTAACTCCGATGGCTACACCTTC.

This chain uses TRBV7-9 with TRBJ2-1, with D perhaps matching TRBD2 (5 bases). Germline CDR1 and CDR2: SEHNR and FQNEAQ (reference sequence). There are 14 residues in the CDR3. Trimming took 0 bases from V and 5 from J, leaving 8 bases between them. CDR3 bases: TGTGCCAGCAGCTTAGCGGATAGCGACAATGAGCAGTTCTTC. This sequence encodes CASSLADSDNEQFF.

This clonotype appeared a few times. In nucleotides, the CDR3 is TGTGCCACCAGTGAAACGGACAGCCCCAGGGTCGAGACCCAGTACTTC. This codes for CATSETDSPRVETQYF. The rearrangement joins TRBV24-1 to TRBJ2-5, with a weak D call TRBD1 (6 bases). Germline V CDR1 and CDR2: KGHDR, SFDVKD. Deletions cut 4 bases from V and 5 bases from J, with 19 bases between. This CDR3 is 16 amino acids long.

V and J are TRBV18 and TRBJ2-1; D perhaps matches TRBD2 (6 bases). Trimming left V 7 bases short and J 5 bases short, with 21 bases between. Per germline, CDR1 KGHSH and CDR2 LQKENI. The CDR3 has 16 residues. CDR3 in DNA: TGTGCCAGCTTATTAGGAGGGAGTCAGCGAAACAATGAGCAGTTCTTC. It encodes CASLLGGSQRNNEQFF.

This clonotype has only a few counts. The V and J genes are TRBV30 and TRBJ1-4; D call uncertain. CDR3 size: 14 residues. Trimming left V 0 bases short and J 12 bases short, with 17 bases between. CDR1 and CDR2 (germline): GTSNPN, SVGIG (reference sequence). The CDR3 nucleotides read TGTGCCTGGAGTGTATACCCTACTGAAAAACAACTGTTTTTT. Its protein product is CAWSVYPTEKQLFF. Combining the CDR3 with reference TRBV30 and TRBJ1-4 gives the whole variable domain SQTIHQWPATLVQPVGSPLSLECTVEGTSNPNLYWYRQAAGRGLQLLFYSVGIGQISSEVPQNLSASRPQDRQFILSSKKLLLSDSGFYLCAWSVYPTEKQLFFGSGTQLSVL.